Shown below are 22 T cell receptor beta chains from a single sample sequenced in a study of blood T cell repertoires in COVID-19. The data were produced by immunoSEQ multiplex PCR, yet TCRdb's version contains in-frame clones alone and is incomplete. The sample lists 100,000 to 150,000 clones, approximately 88% seen once, with about 9.3% in the top ten. The sample comprised peripheral blood. The receptors originated from a man aged 50 or older with acute or convalescent COVID-19.

The chain employs TRBV10-3 and TRBJ1-2, with 12 bases matching TRBD1. The CDR3 consists of 14 residues. The germline gives CDR1 ENHRY, CDR2 SYGVKD. V was clipped by 6 bases and J by 7 bases; unmatched bases: 6. CDR3 protein: CAISGDRGQVGYTF. The CDR3 DNA sequence: TGTGCCATCAGCGGGGACAGGGGGCAAGTTGGCTACACCTTC.

This clone was observed many times. The chain combines TRBV19 with TRBJ2-6; TRBD1 is a possible D gene (6 bases). V shed 10 bases and J shed 2 bases, with 15 bases lying between them. CDR3 size: 15 residues. Germline V gene data show CDR1 as LNHDA and CDR2 as SQIVND (reference sequence). CDR3 coding DNA: TGTGCCACTGCTGCAGGGGACGCTGGGGCCAACGTCCTGACTTTC. This encodes CATAAGDAGANVLTF.

J is TRBJ1-2 and V is TRBV28, with D possibly being TRBD1 (6 bases). The ends were cut back, 5 bases at V and 1 base at J, with 14 bases in the middle. This CDR3 region has 15 residues. Germline V gene data show CDR1 as MDHEN and CDR2 as SYDVKM. CDR3 sequence (DNA): TGTGCCAGCAGTCTTCAGGGGATCGGTAACTATGGCTACACCTTC. It codes for CASSLQGIGNYGYTF.

This sequence joins TRBV6-4 and TRBJ1-2; possible D gene TRBD1, 5 bases. The CDR3 has 14 amino acids. Trimming stripped 6 bases from V and 1 base from J, with 12 bases between. From germline, CDR1 is MRHNA and CDR2 SNTAGT. DNA for the CDR3: TGTGCCAGCAGCCCAGAAAGGGGTAACTATGGCTACACCTTC. This encodes CASSPERGNYGYTF.

The rearrangement links TRBV12-3 or TRBV12-4 to TRBJ2-7; D is undetermined. Between the trimmed V and J ends, which lost 1 base and 2 bases, there was a span of 6 bases. CDR3 length equals 13 residues. The CDR3 sequence: CASSLDRAYEQYF. CDR3 sequence (DNA): TGTGCCAGCAGTTTAGACCGAGCCTACGAGCAGTACTTC.

The chain links TRBV5-4 to TRBJ1-2, with TRBD1 matching over 9 bases. The V gene's germline CDR1 is SGHNT and CDR2 YYREEE (reference sequence). With V trimmed by 4 bases and J by 8 bases, 15 bases remained unmatched. The CDR3 runs to 16 residues. Written as DNA, the CDR3 is TGTGCCAGCAGCCGACAGCATCTGGGACAGGGTAGGGGCTACACCTTC. Translating gives CASSRQHLGQGRGYTF.

The chain recombines TRBV19 with TRBJ1-5; D might be TRBD1 (5 bases). CDR3 length equals 15 residues. The germline V gene has CDR1 LNHDA and CDR2 SQIVND (reference sequence). V was pared by 7 bases and J by 4 bases, with 17 bases between. CDR3 in amino acids: CASTAIRGKNQPQHF. For the CDR3, the DNA is TGTGCCAGTACTGCCATTCGGGGGAAAAATCAGCCCCAGCATTTT.

This chain links TRBV18 with TRBJ1-2; no definite D call. CDR1 and CDR2 (germline): KGHSH, LQKENI. The CDR3 contains 11 residues. Trimming pared 6 bases from V and 4 bases from J, leaving 6 bases between. The CDR3 nucleotides are TGTGCCAGCTCTCCCATCTATGGCTACACCTTC. Translation: CASSPIYGYTF.

The gene calls are TRBV5-1 and TRBJ2-7; D possibly corresponds to TRBD1 (5 bases). The CDR3 sequence is 14 residues long. Per the germline V gene, CDR1 is SGHRS and CDR2 is YFSETQ. With 8 bases removed from V and 7 bases from J, the gap between germline ends came to 22 bases. CDR3 sequence: CASSLTDIRGEQYF. The CDR3 coding sequence is TGCGCCAGTTCACTTACGGACATTCGTGGGGAGCAGTACTTC.

This clone came up once. J is TRBJ1-2 and V is TRBV29-1, with D maybe TRBD1 (5 bases). Germline values: CDR1 SQVTM, CDR2 ANQGSEA. The ends were cut back, 7 bases at V and 2 bases at J, with 11 bases in the middle. The CDR3 loop spans 12 amino acids. DNA for the CDR3: TGCAGCGGTATACAGGAAAACTATGGCTACACCTTC. It encodes CSGIQENYGYTF.

This rearrangement joins TRBV28 to TRBJ1-2; 9 nucleotides align to TRBD1. The germline gives CDR1 MDHEN, CDR2 SYDVKM. Germline trimming cut 5 bases from V and 7 bases from J; bases unmatched to any gene: 14. This CDR3 spans 16 amino acids. Here the CDR3 DNA reads TGTGCCAGCAGTGAGGTAGCAAGGGACAGGGATGGTGGCTACACCTTC. As protein: CASSEVARDRDGGYTF.

The CDR3 sequence: CASSITAGEIYGYTF. The CDR3 DNA is TGTGCCAGTAGTATTACGGCAGGGGAAATCTATGGCTACACCTTC. The chain recombines TRBV19 with TRBJ1-2, with D possibly being TRBD1 (6 bases). V dropped 3 bases and J dropped 4 bases, with 15 bases sitting between them. Germline V gene sequence: CDR1 LNHDA, CDR2 SQIVND (reference sequence). The CDR3 loop spans 15 amino acids.

The chain employs TRBV9 and TRBJ1-6; TRBD1 matches 11 bases. From germline, CDR1 is SGDLS and CDR2 YYNGEE. J lost 9 bases, V lost 8 bases, and 4 bases had no gene match. CDR3 length: 13 residues. The CDR3 region is CASAGTGGSPLHF. The DNA for the CDR3 is TGTGCCAGTGCGGGGACAGGGGGTTCACCCCTCCACTTT. Looking up the rest from reference TRBV9 and TRBJ1-6 gives the full variable domain: DSGVTQTPKHLITATGQRVTLRCSPRSGDLSVYWYQQSLDQGLQFLIQYYNGEERAKGNILERFSAQQFPDLHSELNLSSLELGDSALYFCASAGTGGSPLHFGNGTRLTVT.

V usage is TRBV3-1 (or the pseudogene TRBV3-2) and J usage is TRBJ2-3; 8 positions match TRBD1. The V segment lost 0 bases and the J segment 2 bases; nucleotides outside the gene matches: 4. Germline assignment: CDR1 LGHDT and CDR2 YNNKEL (reference sequence). The CDR3 covers 16 residues. In DNA, the CDR3 is TGTGCCAGCAGCCAAGATCGGGACAGGTACACAGATACGCAGTATTTT. Protein: CASSQDRDRYTDTQYF.

This chain connects TRBV5-4 to TRBJ2-3; 7 nucleotides align to TRBD1. V dropped 0 bases and J dropped 3; count of bases not matched to a gene: 4. This CDR3 comprises 15 residues. The V gene's germline CDR1 is SGHNT and CDR2 YYREEE (reference sequence). The CDR3 nucleotides are TGTGCCAGCAGCTTGGGACAGGGTCGGACAGATACGCAGTATTTT. Protein: CASSLGQGRTDTQYF.

This chain connects TRBV7-9 to TRBJ2-5; possibly TRBD1 for D (6 bases). Germline V lookup: CDR1 SEHNR, CDR2 FQNEAQ (reference sequence). The CDR3 consists of 14 residues. Trimming took 1 base from V and 5 from J, leaving 11 bases between them. The CDR3 region is CASSLDRAGETQYF. The DNA of the CDR3 is TGTGCCAGCAGCTTAGACAGGGCCGGTGAGACCCAGTACTTC.

V usage is TRBV9 and J usage is TRBJ1-1, with no clear D. The CDR3 runs to 15 residues. Deletions cut 3 bases from V and 5 bases from J, with 17 bases between. Germline CDR1 reads SGDLS; CDR2 reads YYNGEE. The CDR3 nucleotides are TGTGCCAGCAGCGCCCTTTCAGGCCTTGGGACTGAAGCTTTCTTT. Protein sequence: CASSALSGLGTEAFF.

This chain connects TRBV28 to TRBJ2-1, with 11 positions matching TRBD2. Germline CDR1 reads MDHEN; CDR2 reads SYDVKM. With 5 bases clipped from V and 7 bases from J, the junction kept 16 bases outside the gene matches. The CDR3 is made up of 18 amino acids. The CDR3 DNA reads as TGTGCCAGCAGTCCCCCCACCTTGTTAGCGGGAGGGGAAAATGAGCAGTTCTTC. Residues: CASSPPTLLAGGENEQFF.

CDR3 in DNA: TGTGCCAGCAGCCAGGACTTCTACAATGAGCAGTTCTTC. Amino acids: CASSQDFYNEQFF. This chain links TRBV3-1 (or the pseudogene TRBV3-2) with TRBJ2-1; perhaps TRBD2 as D (5 bases). This CDR3 has 13 amino acids. Trimming took 3 bases from V and 3 from J, leaving 6 bases between them. Germline V lookup: CDR1 LGHDT, CDR2 YNNKEL (reference sequence).

The V gene is TRBV28, the J gene TRBJ1-4, with a tentative D call TRBD1 (6 bases). Germline CDR1 MDHEN, CDR2 SYDVKM. V dropped 7 bases and J dropped 0 bases, with 18 bases sitting between them. The CDR3 has 17 amino acids. The CDR3 is CASNEDSIYATNEKLFF. CDR3 DNA sequence: TGTGCCAGCAACGAGGACAGCATTTATGCAACTAATGAAAAACTGTTTTTT.

The chain uses TRBV7-8 and TRBJ1-6; the match to TRBD1 covers 9 bases. Per the germline V gene, CDR1 is SGHVS and CDR2 is FQNEAQ. V was pared by 6 bases and J by 7 bases, with 4 bases of the junction left unmatched. The CDR3 sequence is 14 residues long. CDR3 sequence: CASSYRGRNSPLHF. CDR3 nucleotide sequence: TGTGCCAGCAGTTACAGGGGGCGGAATTCACCCCTCCACTTT.

V and J are TRBV4-2 and TRBJ1-1; unclear D gene. The CDR3 contains 13 residues. V gave up 0 bases and J gave up 5 bases, with 7 bases separating them. Germline CDR1 is LGHNA and CDR2 is YNFKEQ. The CDR3 nucleotides are TGTGCCAGCAGCCAAGATCGGTGGACTGAAGCTTTCTTT. Translating it yields CASSQDRWTEAFF.